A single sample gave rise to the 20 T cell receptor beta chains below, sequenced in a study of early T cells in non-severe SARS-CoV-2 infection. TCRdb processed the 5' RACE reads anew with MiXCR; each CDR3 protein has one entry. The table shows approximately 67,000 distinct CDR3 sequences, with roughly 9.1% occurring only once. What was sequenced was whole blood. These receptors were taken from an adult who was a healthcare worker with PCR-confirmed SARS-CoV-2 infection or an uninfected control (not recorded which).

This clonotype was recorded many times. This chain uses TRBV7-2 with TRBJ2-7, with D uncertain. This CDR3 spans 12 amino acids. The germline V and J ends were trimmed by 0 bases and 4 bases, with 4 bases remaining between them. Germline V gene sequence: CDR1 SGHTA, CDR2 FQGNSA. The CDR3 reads CASSLAHYEQYF. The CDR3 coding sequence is TGTGCCAGCAGCTTAGCCCATTACGAGCAGTACTTC.

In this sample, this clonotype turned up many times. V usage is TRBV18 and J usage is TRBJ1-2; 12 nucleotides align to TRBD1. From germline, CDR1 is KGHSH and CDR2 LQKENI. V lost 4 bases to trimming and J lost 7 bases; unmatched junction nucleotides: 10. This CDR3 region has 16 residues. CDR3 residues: CASSLLPGQGASGYTF. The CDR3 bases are TGTGCCAGCTCACTTTTACCGGGACAGGGGGCTTCTGGCTACACCTTC.

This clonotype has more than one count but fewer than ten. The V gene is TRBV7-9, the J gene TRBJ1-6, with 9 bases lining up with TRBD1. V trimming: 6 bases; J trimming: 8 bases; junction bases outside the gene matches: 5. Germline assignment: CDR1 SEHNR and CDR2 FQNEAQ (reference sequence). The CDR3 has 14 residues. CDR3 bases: TGTGCCAGCAGTCGACAGGGGGTAGATTCACCCCTCCACTTT. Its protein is CASSRQGVDSPLHF.

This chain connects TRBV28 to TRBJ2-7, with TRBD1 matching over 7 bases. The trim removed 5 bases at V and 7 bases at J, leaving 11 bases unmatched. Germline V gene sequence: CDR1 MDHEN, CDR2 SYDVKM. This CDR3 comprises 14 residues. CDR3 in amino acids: CASSGDSGFGEQYF. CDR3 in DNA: TGTGCCAGCAGTGGGGACAGTGGGTTTGGGGAGCAGTACTTC.

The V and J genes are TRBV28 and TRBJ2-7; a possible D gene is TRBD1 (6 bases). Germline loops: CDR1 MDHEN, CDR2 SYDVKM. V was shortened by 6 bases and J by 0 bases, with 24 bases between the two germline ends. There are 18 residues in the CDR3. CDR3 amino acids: CASSHRARGHFFSYEQYF. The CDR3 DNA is TGTGCCAGCAGCCACCGCGCGAGGGGACATTTCTTCTCCTACGAGCAGTACTTC.

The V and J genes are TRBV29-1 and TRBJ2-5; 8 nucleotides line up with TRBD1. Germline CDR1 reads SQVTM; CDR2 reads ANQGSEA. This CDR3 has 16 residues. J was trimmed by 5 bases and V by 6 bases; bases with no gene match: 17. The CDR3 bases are TGCAGCGTAAACCCGGGACAGGCTAATTCCGGCGAGACCCAGTACTTC. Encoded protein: CSVNPGQANSGETQYF.

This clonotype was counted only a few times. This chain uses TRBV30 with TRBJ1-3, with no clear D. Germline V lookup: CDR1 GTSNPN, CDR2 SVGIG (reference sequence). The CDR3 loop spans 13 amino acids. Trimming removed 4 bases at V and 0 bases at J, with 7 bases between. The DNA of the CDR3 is TGTGCCTGGACTCTACACTCTGGAAACACCATATATTTT. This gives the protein CAWTLHSGNTIYF.

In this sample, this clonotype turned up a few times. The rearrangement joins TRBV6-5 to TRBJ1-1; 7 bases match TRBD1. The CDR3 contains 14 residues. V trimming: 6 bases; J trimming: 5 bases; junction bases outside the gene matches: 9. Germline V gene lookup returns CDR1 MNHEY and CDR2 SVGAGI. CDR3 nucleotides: TGTGCCAGCAGCCGGAGCAGGGGGAATACTGAAGCTTTCTTT. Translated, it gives CASSRSRGNTEAFF.

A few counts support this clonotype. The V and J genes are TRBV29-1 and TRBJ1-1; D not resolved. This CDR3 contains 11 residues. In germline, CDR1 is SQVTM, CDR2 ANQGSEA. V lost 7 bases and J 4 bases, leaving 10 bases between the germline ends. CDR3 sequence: CSGDPGTEAFF. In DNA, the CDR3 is TGCAGCGGGGATCCCGGCACTGAAGCTTTCTTT. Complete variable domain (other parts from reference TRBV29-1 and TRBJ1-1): SAVISQKPSRDICQRGTSLTIQCQVDSQVTMMFWYRQQPGQSLTLIATANQGSEATYESGFVIDKFPISRPNLTFSTLTVSNMSPEDSSIYLCSGDPGTEAFFGQGTRLTVV.

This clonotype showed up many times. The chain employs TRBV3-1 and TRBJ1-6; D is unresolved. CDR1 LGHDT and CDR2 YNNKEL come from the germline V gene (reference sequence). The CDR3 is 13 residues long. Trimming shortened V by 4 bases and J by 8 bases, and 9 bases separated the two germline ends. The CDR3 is CASSPRLDSPLHF. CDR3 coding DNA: TGTGCCAGCAGCCCGAGGCTGGATTCACCCCTCCACTTT. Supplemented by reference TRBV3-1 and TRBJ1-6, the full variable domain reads DTAVSQTPKYLVTQMGNDKSIKCEQNLGHDTMYWYKQDSKKFLKIMFSYNNKELIINETVPNRFSPKSPDKAHLNLHINSLELGDSAVYFCASSPRLDSPLHFGNGTRLTVT.

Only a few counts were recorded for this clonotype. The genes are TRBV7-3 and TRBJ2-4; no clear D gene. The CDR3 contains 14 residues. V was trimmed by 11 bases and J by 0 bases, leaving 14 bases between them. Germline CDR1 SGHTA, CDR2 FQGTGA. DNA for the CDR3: TGTGCCTCCTGGACGCAGCCAGCCAAAAACATTCAGTACTTC. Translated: CASWTQPAKNIQYF.

CDR3 in amino acids: CSAPDRGPGEETQYF. DNA for the CDR3: TGCAGTGCGCCGGACAGGGGGCCAGGCGAGGAGACCCAGTACTTC. This chain links TRBV20-1 with TRBJ2-5; 11 bases agree with TRBD1. CDR3 length: 15 amino acids. The J segment lost 5 bases and the V segment lost 6 bases, leaving 11 bases of the junction unmatched. Germline V lookup: CDR1 DFQATT, CDR2 SNEGSKA (reference sequence).

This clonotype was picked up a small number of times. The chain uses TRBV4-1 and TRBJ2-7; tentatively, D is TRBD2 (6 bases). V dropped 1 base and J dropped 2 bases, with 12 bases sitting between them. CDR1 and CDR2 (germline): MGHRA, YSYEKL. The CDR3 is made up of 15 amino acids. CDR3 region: CASSQGLARTYEQYF. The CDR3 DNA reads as TGCGCCAGCAGCCAAGGGCTAGCGCGCACCTACGAGCAGTACTTC.

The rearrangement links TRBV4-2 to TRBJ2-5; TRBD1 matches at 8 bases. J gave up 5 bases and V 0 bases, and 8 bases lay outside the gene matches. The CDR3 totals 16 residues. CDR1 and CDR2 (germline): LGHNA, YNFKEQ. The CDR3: CASSQDQGTGGETQYF. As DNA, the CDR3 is TGTGCCAGCAGCCAAGATCAGGGAACAGGGGGTGAGACCCAGTACTTC.

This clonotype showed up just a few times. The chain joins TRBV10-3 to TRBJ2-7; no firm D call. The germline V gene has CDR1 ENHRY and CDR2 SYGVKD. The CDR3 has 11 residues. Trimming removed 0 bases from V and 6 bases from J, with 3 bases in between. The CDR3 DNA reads TGTGCCATCAGTGAGTCGGCCGAGCAGTACTTC. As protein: CAISESAEQYF.

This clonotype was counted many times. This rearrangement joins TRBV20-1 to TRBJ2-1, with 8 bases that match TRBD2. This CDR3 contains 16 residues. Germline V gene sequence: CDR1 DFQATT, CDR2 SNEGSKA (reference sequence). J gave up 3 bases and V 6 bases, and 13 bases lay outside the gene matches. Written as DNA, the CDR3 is TGCAGTGCAACCAGTTCACTAGCGGTGGACTACAATGAGCAGTTCTTC. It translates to CSATSSLAVDYNEQFF.

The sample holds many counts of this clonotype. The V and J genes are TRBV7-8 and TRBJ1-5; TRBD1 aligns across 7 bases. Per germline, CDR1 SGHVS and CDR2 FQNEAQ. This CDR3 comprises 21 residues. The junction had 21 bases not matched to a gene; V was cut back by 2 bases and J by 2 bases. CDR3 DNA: TGTGCCAGCAGCTTAACGGGGACAGAGGCCTCTGGTTTTCTCGGCAATCAGCCCCAGCATTTT. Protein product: CASSLTGTEASGFLGNQPQHF.

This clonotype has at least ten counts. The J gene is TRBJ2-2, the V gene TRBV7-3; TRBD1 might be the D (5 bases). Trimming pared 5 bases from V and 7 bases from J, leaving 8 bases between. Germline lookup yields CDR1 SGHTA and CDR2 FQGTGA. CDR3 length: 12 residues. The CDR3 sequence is CASSKQDGELFF. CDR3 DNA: TGTGCCAGCAGCAAACAGGACGGGGAGCTGTTTTTT.

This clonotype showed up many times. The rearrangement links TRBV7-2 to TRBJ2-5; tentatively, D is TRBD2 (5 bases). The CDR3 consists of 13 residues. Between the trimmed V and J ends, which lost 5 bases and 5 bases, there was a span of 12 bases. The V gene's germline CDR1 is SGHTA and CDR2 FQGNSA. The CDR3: CASSRGLGETQYF. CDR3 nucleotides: TGTGCCAGCAGCCGGGGTCTAGGGGAGACCCAGTACTTC.

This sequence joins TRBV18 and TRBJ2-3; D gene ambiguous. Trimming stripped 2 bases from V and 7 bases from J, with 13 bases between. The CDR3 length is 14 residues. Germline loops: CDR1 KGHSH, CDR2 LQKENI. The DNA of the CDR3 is TGTGCCAGCTCACCAAATGTCGGAGTAAATACGCAGTATTTT. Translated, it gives CASSPNVGVNTQYF.